A selection of T cell receptor beta chains follows, all from one sample in a study of T-cell reconstitution after alpha-beta-depleted transplantation in children. MiXCR, run by TCRdb on the PCR reads, gives a single entry per CDR3 protein. The repertoire holds around 16,000 distinct CDR3 sequences, with 5% to 5.5% as singletons. The sample here was PBMCs, taken before TCRalphabeta/CD19-depleted stem cell transplant. The source is a boy aged 5-17 years with acute lymphoblastic leukemia, due to receive a stem cell transplant. CDR3s include the opening cysteine and the closing phenylalanine or tryptophan. The D gene is left open where the match is weak. The size field is filled for only some rows; it gives once, few, many or a size class.

D gene	J gene	clone size	V gene	CDR3 DNA	CDR3 protein
NA	TRBJ1-5	NA	TRBV4-2	TGTGCCAGCAGCCCCGGGCCAGATGAGGGCAATCAGCCCCAGCATTTT	CASSPGPDEGNQPQHF
TRBD1	TRBJ1-1	medium-sized	TRBV24-1	TGTGCCACCAGTGACTCAGGGGCACAGGGGGTCACTGAAGCTTTCTTT	CATSDSGAQGVTEAFF
TRBD1	TRBJ2-3	many	TRBV9	TGTGCCAGCAGCACCCAGGGGGTCACAGATACGCAGTATTTT	CASSTQGVTDTQYF
TRBD2	TRBJ2-1	NA	TRBV2	TGTGCCAGCAGTGATTGGGCGGGAGTGCAAGGGACCAGTTCCTACAATGAGCAGTTCTTC	CASSDWAGVQGTSSYNEQFF
TRBD1	TRBJ2-5	many	TRBV7-6	TGTGCCAGCAGCTTTACCGGGACAGGGGGCCAAGAGACCCAGTACTTC	CASSFTGTGGQETQYF
NA	TRBJ2-2	many	TRBV12-3/TRBV12-4	TGTGCCAGCAGTTTTCGGGCTGGGGGCGGGGAGCTGTTTTTT	CASSFRAGGGELFF
NA	TRBJ1-6	many	TRBV5-5	TGTGCCAGCAGCGATACTGGGGGGAATTCACCCCTCCACTTT	CASSDTGGNSPLHF
NA	TRBJ2-5	many	TRBV21-1	TGTGCCAGCATGTGGGGTCTGGAGACCCAGTACTTC	CASMWGLETQYF
NA	TRBJ2-5	many	TRBV20-1	TGCAGTGCAACTGGGTTGGGACTCAAAGAGACCCAGTACTTC	CSATGLGLKETQYF
TRBD1	TRBJ2-2	many	TRBV2	TGTGCCAGCGGGGATGGGACAGGGTCCACCGGGGAGCTGTTTTTT	CASGDGTGSTGELFF
NA	TRBJ1-1	many	TRBV12-5	TGTGCTAGTGGCATACAGGGTTTCACTGAAGCTTTCTTT	CASGIQGFTEAFF
NA	TRBJ2-3	many	TRBV7-3	TGTGCCAGCAGCTTAACGGCTCCACCGGGGACAGATACGCAGTATTTT	CASSLTAPPGTDTQYF
NA	TRBJ2-6	many	TRBV4-2	TGTGCCAGCAGCCACGTCGGAGGCTCTGGGGCCAACGTCCTGACTTTC	CASSHVGGSGANVLTF
NA	TRBJ2-3	many	TRBV5-1	TGCGCCAGCAGCTTGGTTACGGGGGCTCCCACAGATACGCAGTATTTT	CASSLVTGAPTDTQYF
TRBD1	TRBJ1-5	many	TRBV5-1	TGCGCCAGCAGCATAGGGGGCAATGGCAATCAGCCCCAGCATTTT	CASSIGGNGNQPQHF
NA	TRBJ2-1	many	TRBV19	TGTGCCAGTAGTATAGACCTTAGACTGTCACTTTATTTAGGGAATGAGCAGTTCTTC	CASSIDLRLSLYLGNEQFF
NA	TRBJ2-3	many	TRBV19	TGTGCCAGTAGTATATCGGCAGATACGCAGTATTTT	CASSISADTQYF
NA	TRBJ2-4	many	TRBV29-1	TGCAGCGTTGAAGGGGGGGGCGCAGGTCAGTTAGCCAAAAACATTCAGTACTTC	CSVEGGGAGQLAKNIQYF
NA	TRBJ1-1	medium-sized	TRBV20-1	TGCAGTGCTAGAGAGAGAGCCTGGGGGAGCTCGGGGAAGCACACTGAAGCTTTCTTT	CSARERAWGSSGKHTEAFF
NA	TRBJ2-1	many	TRBV14	TGTGCCAGCAGCCAAGATAACACTATCTACAATGAGCAGTTCTTC	CASSQDNTIYNEQFF
TRBD1	TRBJ2-5	many	TRBV7-6	TGTGCCAGCAGCGGCGCCGGGACAGGAGAGACCCAGTACTTC	CASSGAGTGETQYF
NA	TRBJ1-6	many	TRBV20-1	TGCAGTGCTGGAGGGGGACTGCATAATTCACCCCTCCACTTT	CSAGGGLHNSPLHF
NA	TRBJ1-1	medium-sized	TRBV6-5	TGTGCCAGCAGTTACTCGGTTTTAATGCTGCCTTTCTTT	CASSYSVLMLPFF
NA	TRBJ1-6	many	TRBV10-3	TGTGCCATCAGTGAGTCCTCGGGGAATTCACCCCTCCACTTT	CAISESSGNSPLHF
NA	TRBJ2-7	many	TRBV28	TGTGCCAGATCCCTGACGGGGGTACCCGAGCAGTACTTC	CARSLTGVPEQYF
NA	TRBJ2-3	many	TRBV24-1	TGTGCCACCAGTCAGGGCGATACGCAGTATTTT	CATSQGDTQYF
TRBD1	TRBJ2-1	medium-sized	TRBV6-6	TGTGCCAGCAGTCCAACAGGGACAGTTCCGTACAATGAGCAGTTCTTC	CASSPTGTVPYNEQFF
NA	TRBJ2-7	many	TRBV1	TGCACCAGCAGCCAAGTGCATGGGCCGCTGAGCTCCTACGAGCAGTACTTC	CTSSQVHGPLSSYEQYF
NA	TRBJ1-1	many	TRBV27	TGTGCCAGCAGTTTAGGGCCGAGTCGGACTGAAGCTTTCTTT	CASSLGPSRTEAFF
NA	TRBJ1-6	many	TRBV20-1	TGCAGTGCCCCCCCTTTGGGCTCCTATAATTCACCCCTCCACTTT	CSAPPLGSYNSPLHF
TRBD1	TRBJ2-1	many	TRBV6-2/TRBV6-3	TGTGCCAGCAGAGAAAGACCGGGACAGGGATCTTATGAGCAGTTCTTC	CASRERPGQGSYEQFF